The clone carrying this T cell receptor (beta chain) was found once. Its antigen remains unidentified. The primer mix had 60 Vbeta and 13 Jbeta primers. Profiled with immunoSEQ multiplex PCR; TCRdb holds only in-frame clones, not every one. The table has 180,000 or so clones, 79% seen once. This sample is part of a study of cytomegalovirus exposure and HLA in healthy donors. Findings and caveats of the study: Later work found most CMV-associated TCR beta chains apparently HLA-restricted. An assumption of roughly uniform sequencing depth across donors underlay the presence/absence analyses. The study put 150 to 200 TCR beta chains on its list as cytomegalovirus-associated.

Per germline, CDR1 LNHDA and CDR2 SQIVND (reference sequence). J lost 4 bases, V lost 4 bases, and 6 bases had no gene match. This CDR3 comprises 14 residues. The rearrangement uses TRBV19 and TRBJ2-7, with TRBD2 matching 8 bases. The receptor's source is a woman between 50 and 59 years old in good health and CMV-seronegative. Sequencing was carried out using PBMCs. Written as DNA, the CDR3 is TGTGCCAGTAGTAAGGGACTAGGGTATTACGAGCAGTACTTC. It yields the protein CASSKGLGYYEQYF.